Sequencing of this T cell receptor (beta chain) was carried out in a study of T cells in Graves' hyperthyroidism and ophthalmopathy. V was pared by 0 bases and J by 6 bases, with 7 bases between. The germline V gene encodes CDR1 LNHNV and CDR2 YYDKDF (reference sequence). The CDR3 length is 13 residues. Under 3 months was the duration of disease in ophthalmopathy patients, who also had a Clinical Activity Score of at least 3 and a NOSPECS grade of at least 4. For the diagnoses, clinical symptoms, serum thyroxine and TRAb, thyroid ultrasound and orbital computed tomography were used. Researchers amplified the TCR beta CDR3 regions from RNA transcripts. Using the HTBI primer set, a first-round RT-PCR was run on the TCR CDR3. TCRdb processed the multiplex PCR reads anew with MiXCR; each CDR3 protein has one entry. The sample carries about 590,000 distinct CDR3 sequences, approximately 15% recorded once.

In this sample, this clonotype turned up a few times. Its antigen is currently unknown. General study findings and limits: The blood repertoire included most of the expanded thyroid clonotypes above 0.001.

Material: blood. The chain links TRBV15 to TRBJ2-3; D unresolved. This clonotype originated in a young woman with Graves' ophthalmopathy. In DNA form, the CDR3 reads TGTGCCACCAGCAGAGATCCGGCGGATACGCAGTATTTT. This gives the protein CATSRDPADTQYF. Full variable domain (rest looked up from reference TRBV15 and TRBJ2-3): DAMVIQNPRYQVTQFGKPVTLSCSQTLNHNVMYWYQQKSSQAPKLLFHYYDKDFNNEADTPDNFQSRRPNTSFCFLDIRSPGLGDTAMYLCATSRDPADTQYFGPGTRLTVL.